Listed below are T cell receptor beta chains from one sample, sequenced in a study of T cell clones after liver transplantation. TCRdb keeps only in-frame clones here, not all; method: immunoSEQ multiplex PCR. Seen here are 75,000 to 95,000 clones, approximately 81% observed once, and the top ten hold 2% to 2.5%. Sequenced here: CD4+ T cells from blood, sampled roughly 50 months after liver transplant. The receptors stem from a human patient who received a liver transplant. Among the T cells, some may be from the graft donor. Both conserved end residues are part of each CDR3. A D gene is named only where the DNA matches it firmly. Size tells how often a clone was seen (once, few, many) or the class of an expanded clone, and some rows leave it out.

j_gene | abundance | d_gene | v_gene | CDR3aa | CDR3nt
TRBJ2-6 | . | . | TRBV12-5 | CASGLDVTGSGANVLTF | TGTGCTAGTGGTTTGGACGTGACAGGATCCGGGGCCAACGTCCTGACTTTC
TRBJ2-7 | . | . | TRBV7-3 | CASSPSERSYEQYF | TGTGCCAGCAGCCCTTCCGAGCGGAGCTACGAGCAGTACTTC
TRBJ2-5 | . | . | TRBV6-5 | CASVAQETQYF | TGTGCCAGCGTAGCTCAAGAGACCCAGTACTTC
TRBJ2-7 | . | . | TRBV6-1 | CASRHLGGGEQYF | TGTGCCAGCCGCCACCTGGGGGGCGGCGAGCAGTACTTC
TRBJ2-7 | . | . | TRBV11-3 | CASSLDSTRGSYEQYF | TGTGCCAGCAGCTTAGATTCCACAAGGGGATCCTACGAGCAGTACTTC
TRBJ2-3 | once | . | TRBV28 | CASTSANTDTQYF | TGTGCCAGCACTAGCGCTAACACAGATACGCAGTATTTT
TRBJ1-1 | . | . | TRBV18 | CASSPQTANTEAFF | TGTGCCAGCTCACCGCAAACAGCAAACACTGAAGCTTTCTTT
TRBJ2-7 | . | TRBD2 | TRBV6-5 | CASSGAGRGEQYF | TGTGCCAGCAGTGGAGCGGGAAGAGGCGAGCAGTACTTC
TRBJ2-5 | . | . | TRBV6-1 | CATQGEGWETQYF | TGTGCCACCCAGGGGGAGGGGTGGGAGACCCAGTACTTC
TRBJ2-2 | . | . | TRBV7-2 | CASNAESGELFF | TGTGCCAGCAACGCCGAATCCGGGGAGCTGTTTTTT
TRBJ1-6 | . | . | TRBV13 | CASSFSGYNSPLHF | TGTGCCAGCAGCTTCTCGGGCTATAATTCACCCCTCCACTTT
TRBJ2-1 | . | TRBD2 | TRBV5-1 | CASSINRAGVGNEQFF | TGCGCCAGCAGCATAAACCGGGCGGGAGTGGGCAATGAGCAGTTCTTC
TRBJ1-2 | . | . | TRBV5-6 | CASSRNYGYTF | TGTGCCAGCAGCCGGAACTATGGCTACACCTTC
TRBJ2-7 | . | . | TRBV5-5 | CASSLGEYEQYF | TGTGCCAGCAGCTTGGGGGAATACGAGCAGTACTTC
TRBJ2-7 | . | TRBD2 | TRBV11-1 | CASSFDGLKPGLADYEQYF | TGTGCCAGCAGCTTCGATGGACTGAAACCGGGACTAGCGGACTACGAGCAGTACTTC
TRBJ2-3 | . | TRBD2 | TRBV6-1 | CASTLAGGPGDTQYF | TGTGCCAGCACCCTAGCGGGGGGGCCTGGAGATACGCAGTATTTT
TRBJ1-2 | . | . | TRBV28 | CASRLATGSLGYTF | TGTGCCAGCAGGCTCGCGACAGGATCACTGGGCTACACCTTC
TRBJ2-7 | . | . | TRBV11-3 | CASSPGGGLTYEQYF | TGTGCCAGCAGCCCCGGAGGCGGGCTTACCTACGAGCAGTACTTC
TRBJ2-6 | few | TRBD1 | TRBV4-1 | CASSQVTLRGSSGANVLTF | TGCGCCAGCAGCCAAGTAACACTCAGGGGGAGCTCTGGGGCCAACGTCCTGACTTTC
TRBJ1-5 | . | . | TRBV5-1 | CASSLLSGDQPQHF | TGCGCCAGCAGCTTGTTGTCAGGGGATCAGCCCCAGCATTTT
TRBJ2-1 | . | . | TRBV7-3 | CASSLGGWDEQFF | TGTGCCAGCAGCTTAGGGGGCTGGGATGAGCAGTTCTTC
TRBJ2-5 | . | . | TRBV27 | CASSPPGTRFGTQYF | TGTGCCAGCAGTCCACCCGGGACCAGATTCGGGACCCAGTACTTC
TRBJ2-1 | once | . | TRBV28 | CASSLAERGSWYEQFF | TGTGCCAGCAGTTTAGCGGAAAGAGGGTCGTGGTATGAGCAGTTCTTC
TRBJ2-7 | . | . | TRBV7-2 | CASSPNKAEQYF | TGTGCCAGCAGTCCAAATAAGGCCGAGCAGTACTTC
TRBJ1-1 | . | TRBD1 | TRBV5-1 | CASSSGTGSNTEAFF | TGCGCCAGCAGCTCCGGGACAGGGTCAAACACTGAAGCTTTCTTT
TRBJ2-7 | . | TRBD1 | TRBV6-1 | CASSAETGNYEQYF | TGTGCCAGCAGTGCAGAGACAGGGAACTACGAGCAGTACTTC
TRBJ1-2 | . | . | TRBV4-3 | CASSQDLGGDYGYTF | TGCGCCAGCAGCCAAGATCTGGGGGGTGACTATGGCTACACCTTC
TRBJ2-7 | . | . | TRBV11-3 | CASSSSRGSYEQYF | TGTGCCAGCAGCTCCTCCAGGGGCTCCTACGAGCAGTACTTC
TRBJ2-7 | . | TRBD1 | TRBV10-3 | CAIRLDRSSYEQYF | TGTGCCATCAGATTGGACAGGAGCTCCTACGAGCAGTACTTC